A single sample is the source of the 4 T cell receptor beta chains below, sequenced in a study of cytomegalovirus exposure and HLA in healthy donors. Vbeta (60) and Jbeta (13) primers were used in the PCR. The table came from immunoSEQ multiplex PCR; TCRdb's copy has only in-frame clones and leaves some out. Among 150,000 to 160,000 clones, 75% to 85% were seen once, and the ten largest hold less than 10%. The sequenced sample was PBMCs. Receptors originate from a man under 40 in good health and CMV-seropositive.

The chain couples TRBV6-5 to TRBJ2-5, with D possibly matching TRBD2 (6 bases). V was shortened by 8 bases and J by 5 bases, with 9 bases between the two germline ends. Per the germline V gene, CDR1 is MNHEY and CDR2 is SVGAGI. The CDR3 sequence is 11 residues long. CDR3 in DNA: TGTGCCAGCTCTAGCGCGGAGACCCAGTACTTC. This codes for CASSSAETQYF.

CDR3: CASSQDGRGDYEQYF. The CDR3 DNA reads as TGTGCCAGCAGCCAAGACGGGCGGGGAGACTACGAGCAGTACTTC. This rearrangement joins TRBV4-2 to TRBJ2-7; tentative D call: TRBD2 (6 bases). The germline V and J ends were trimmed by 0 bases and 3 bases, with 12 bases remaining between them. Germline loops: CDR1 LGHNA, CDR2 YNFKEQ. The CDR3 has 15 residues.

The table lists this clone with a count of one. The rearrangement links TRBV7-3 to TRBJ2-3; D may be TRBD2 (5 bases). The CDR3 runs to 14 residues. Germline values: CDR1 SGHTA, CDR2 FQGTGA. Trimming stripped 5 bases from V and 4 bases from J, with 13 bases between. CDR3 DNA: TGTGCCAGCAGCGTCGGGGTGATGGCAGATACGCAGTATTTT. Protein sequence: CASSVGVMADTQYF.

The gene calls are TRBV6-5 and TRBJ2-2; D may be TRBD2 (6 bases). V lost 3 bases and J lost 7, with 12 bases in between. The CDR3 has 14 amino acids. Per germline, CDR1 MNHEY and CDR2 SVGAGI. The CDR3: CASSYGEVDGELFF. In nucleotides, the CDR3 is TGTGCCAGCAGTTATGGGGAGGTTGACGGGGAGCTGTTTTTT.